The 10 T cell receptor beta chains reported below all come from one sample, sequenced in a study of PD-L1 blockade in urothelial cancer. The repertoire was sequenced with immunoSEQ multiplex PCR; TCRdb's copy has only in-frame clones and lacks some. Here the sample spans about 63,000 clones, roughly 79% being singletons. Time point reported: pretreatment peripheral blood. The specimen comprised PBMCs, sampled around atezolizumab (anti-PD-L1) treatment. All receptors derive from a man between 65 and 85 years old with urothelial cancer.

V usage is TRBV7-9 and J usage is TRBJ1-6; D may be TRBD1 (6 bases). V lost 5 bases and J 4 bases, leaving 9 bases between the germline ends. The CDR3 extends over 14 amino acids. CDR1 is SEHNR, CDR2 FQNEAQ, per germline (reference sequence). CDR3 sequence: CASSRTEYNSPLHF. CDR3 DNA: TGTGCCAGCAGCCGGACAGAATATAATTCACCCCTCCACTTT.

The chain combines TRBV21-1 with TRBJ1-5; TRBD1 reflects the table's D call only, with no check against the DNA. TRBV21-1 is a known pseudogene. The CDR3 contains 16 residues. CDR3 DNA: TGTGCCAGCAGCAAAGGGACAACGGGACAAATTCAGCCCCAGCATTTT. Protein product: CASSKGTTGQIQPQHF.

CDR3 nucleotides: TGTGCCAGCAGGAGAGACCTAGCGGGGACCGGGGAGCTGTTTTTT. Translated, it gives CASRRDLAGTGELFF. The chain couples TRBV7-9 to TRBJ2-2; 9 bases agree with TRBD2. CDR3 length: 15 amino acids. V shed 6 bases and J 5 bases; nucleotides not matched to a gene: 7. Germline assignment: CDR1 SEHNR and CDR2 FQNEAQ (reference sequence).

The chain recombines TRBV10-2 with TRBJ1-5; 9 positions match TRBD1. This CDR3 has 14 amino acids. Trimming cost V 6 bases and J 1 base; bases outside gene matches: 1. Germline assignment: CDR1 WSHSY and CDR2 SAAADI. CDR3 in amino acids: CASRDRGSNQPQHF. The CDR3 bases are TGCGCCAGCAGGGACAGGGGAAGCAATCAGCCCCAGCATTTT.

This chain links TRBV5-1 with TRBJ2-5; the match to TRBD1 covers 7 bases. CDR1 SGHRS and CDR2 YFSETQ come from the germline V gene. This CDR3 is built from 17 residues. The trim removed 4 bases at V and 5 bases at J, leaving 17 bases unmatched. The CDR3 reads CASSKQGTADFRETQYF. The CDR3 DNA sequence: TGCGCCAGCAGCAAGCAAGGGACAGCAGACTTTAGGGAGACCCAGTACTTC.

V is TRBV5-6 and J is TRBJ2-3, with a weak D call TRBD2 (7 bases). V lost 2 bases, J lost 3 bases, and 22 bases lay in between. Germline V lookup: CDR1 SGHDT, CDR2 YYEEEE. The CDR3 is 18 amino acids. CDR3 bases: TGTGCCAGCAGCTTTGGGGCGAGGGGGGGGTTTGGGACAGATACGCAGTATTTT. It encodes CASSFGARGGFGTDTQYF.

The chain combines TRBV7-2 with TRBJ2-2; 9 bases agree with TRBD1. V shed 5 bases and J 3 bases; nucleotides not matched to a gene: 4. This CDR3 has 15 amino acids. Germline V gene lookup returns CDR1 SGHTA and CDR2 FQGNSA. The DNA for the CDR3 is TGTGCCAGCAGCCGGGACAGGGTGGACACCGGGGAGCTGTTTTTT. Its translation: CASSRDRVDTGELFF.

The genes are TRBV9 and TRBJ2-7; perhaps TRBD1 as D (5 bases). Germline V lookup: CDR1 SGDLS, CDR2 YYNGEE. V gave up 0 bases and J gave up 5 bases, with 12 bases separating them. The CDR3 totals 14 residues. The DNA for the CDR3 is TGTGCCAGCAGCGTAGGAGCAGGGCGTGACGAGCAGTACTTC. The encoded protein is CASSVGAGRDEQYF.

This clone was seen once. This may be a read error: a much more frequent sequence differs by one nucleotide. The sample has other DNA sequences that encode this CDR3 too. The chain couples TRBV5-1 to TRBJ1-4; a weak D match, TRBD1 (5 bases). Germline V gives CDR1 SGHRS, CDR2 YFSETQ. CDR3 size: 15 residues. The CDR3 sequence is CASSRGGTTNEKLFF. The CDR3 DNA follows: TGCGCCAGCAGCCGGGGGGGTACAACTAATGAAAAATTGTTTTTT. Variable domain in full (rest from reference TRBV5-1 and TRBJ1-4): KAGVTQTPRYLIKTRGQQVTLSCSPISGHRSVSWYQQTPGQGLQFLFEYFSETQRNKGNFPGRFSGRQFSNSRSEMNVSTLELGDSALYLCASSRGGTTNEKLFFGSGTQLSVL.

The table lists this clone with a few counts. J is TRBJ2-1 and V is TRBV4-2, with 7 bases that match TRBD2. Trimming took 4 bases from V and 6 from J; bases not matched to a gene: 9. CDR1 is LGHNA, CDR2 YNFKEQ, per germline. The CDR3 loop spans 15 amino acids. Here the CDR3 DNA reads TGTGCCAGCAGCCCCCAGCGGGGCCTAGGCAATGAGCAGTTCTTC. It translates to CASSPQRGLGNEQFF.